This TCR beta chain was sequenced for a study of vaccination and CD4 T cells after COVID-19. General study results and limits: Spike mono-reactivity was found in 304 of 307 vaccine-specific clones from convalescent patients.

Treatment in this sample: 10-day PBMC culture with coronavirus spike peptide pools or control peptides (ViraFEST assay). In germline, CDR1 is SNHLY, CDR2 FYNNEI. Trimming took off 6 bases at V and 1 base at J, with 10 bases between the two ends. This CDR3 region has 14 residues. In this sample, this clonotype turned up a few times. Its antigen is still unknown. The Oncomine TCR Beta short-read assay generated sequence data from the DNA of cultured CD4+ T cells. Each CDR3 protein is one row after TCRdb ran MiXCR on the PCR reads. The data contain approximately 12,000 distinct CDR3 sequences, around 49% of them seen just once; the ten biggest clones take up approximately 15%.

The rearrangement links TRBV2 to TRBJ1-5, with unresolved D. The sequence came from a human donor who had recovered from COVID-19. Sequenced sample: CD4+ T cells from blood, cultured in vitro. For the CDR3, the DNA is TGTGCCAGCAGCCCAGACATAAGCAATCAGCCCCAGCATTTT. Translating gives CASSPDISNQPQHF.